This T cell receptor (beta chain) was sequenced for a study of CD8 T cells in Susac syndrome. The J segment lost 1 base and the V segment lost 4 bases, leaving 10 bases of the junction unmatched. The CDR3 extends over 18 amino acids. Per the germline V gene, CDR1 is SGHDT and CDR2 is YYEEEE. An input of roughly 0.5 to 1 ug of RNA was subjected to reverse transcription using random hexamers. TCR beta CDR3 was amplified by immunoSEQ covering 54 Vbeta and 13 Jbeta. TCRdb itself ran the immunoSEQ multiplex PCR reads through MiXCR, one entry per CDR3 protein. The sample includes more than 200,000 distinct CDR3 sequences, about 95% of them seen just once.

The origin of this receptor is a human donor with Susac syndrome. This chain uses TRBV5-6 with TRBJ2-6; 8 bases align to TRBD1. The sample taken for sequencing was CD4+ T cells from PBMCs. The CDR3 loop is CASSGGQGLISGANVLTF. DNA of the CDR3: TGTGCCAGCAGCGGCGGACAGGGACTGATTTCTGGGGCCAACGTCCTGACTTTC.